This T cell receptor beta chain originates from a study of blood T cells in healthy people across ages. Findings and caveats of the study: Percentage of naive T cells showed a strong correlation with TCR beta diversity.

The second PCR ran roughly 6 to 11 cycles with a sample-barcoded 5' primer and J-beta primers. TCRdb used MiXCR to reprocess the 5' RACE reads, holding one entry per CDR3 protein. The sample includes 1.5 million to 2 million distinct CDR3 sequences, 28% of them seen just once. In the case of this clonotype: Its antigen is not identified.

The TCR comes from a woman aged 30 to 39 in good health. Sequencing was carried out using blood.

CDR3 coding DNA: TGTGCCAGCAGCCCCCTAGCGGGAGGTGACAATGAGCAGTACTTC. This sequence encodes CASSPLAGGDNEQYF. The chain uses TRBV7-6 and TRBJ2-1; TRBD2 aligns across 11 bases. The J call is uncertain, as TRBJ2-7 better fits the DNA end. Germline V CDR1 and CDR2: SGHVS, FNYEAQ. The CDR3 consists of 15 residues.